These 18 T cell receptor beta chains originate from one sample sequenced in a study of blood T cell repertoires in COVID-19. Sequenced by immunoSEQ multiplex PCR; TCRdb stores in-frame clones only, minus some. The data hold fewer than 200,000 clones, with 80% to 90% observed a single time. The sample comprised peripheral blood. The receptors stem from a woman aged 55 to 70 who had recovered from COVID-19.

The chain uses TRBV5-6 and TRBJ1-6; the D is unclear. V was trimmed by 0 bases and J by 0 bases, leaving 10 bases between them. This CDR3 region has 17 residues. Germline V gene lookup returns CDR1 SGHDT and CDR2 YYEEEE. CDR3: CASSLGGVNSYNSPLHF. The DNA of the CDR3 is TGTGCCAGCAGCTTGGGGGGAGTGAACTCCTATAATTCACCCCTCCACTTT.

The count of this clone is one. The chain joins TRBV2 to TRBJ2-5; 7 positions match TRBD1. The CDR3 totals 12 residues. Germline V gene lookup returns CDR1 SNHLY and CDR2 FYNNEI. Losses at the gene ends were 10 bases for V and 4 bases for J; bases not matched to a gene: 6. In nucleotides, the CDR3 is TGTGCCAACGGTGACAGGGCAGAGACCCAGTACTTC. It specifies CANGDRAETQYF.

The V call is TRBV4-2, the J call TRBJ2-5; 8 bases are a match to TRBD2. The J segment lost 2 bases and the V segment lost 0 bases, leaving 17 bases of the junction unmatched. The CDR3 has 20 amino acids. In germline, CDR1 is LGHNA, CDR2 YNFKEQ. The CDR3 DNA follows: TGTGCCAGCAGCCAAGATTGGGGTGGAACGGGGGGGACAATACAAGAGACCCAGTACTTC. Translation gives CASSQDWGGTGGTIQETQYF.

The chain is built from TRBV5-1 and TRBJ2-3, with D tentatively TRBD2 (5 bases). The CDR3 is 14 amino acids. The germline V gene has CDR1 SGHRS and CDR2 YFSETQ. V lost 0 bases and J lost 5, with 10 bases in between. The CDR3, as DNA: TGCGCCAGCAGCTTGGGGGGAGTCGAAGATACGCAGTATTTT. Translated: CASSLGGVEDTQYF.

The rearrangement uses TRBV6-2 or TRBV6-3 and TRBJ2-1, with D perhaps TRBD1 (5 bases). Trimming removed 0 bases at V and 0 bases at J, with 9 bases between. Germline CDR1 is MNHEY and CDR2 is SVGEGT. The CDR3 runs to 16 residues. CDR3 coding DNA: TGTGCCAGCAGTTACTCGTTGCAGGGCTCCTACAATGAGCAGTTCTTC. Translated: CASSYSLQGSYNEQFF.

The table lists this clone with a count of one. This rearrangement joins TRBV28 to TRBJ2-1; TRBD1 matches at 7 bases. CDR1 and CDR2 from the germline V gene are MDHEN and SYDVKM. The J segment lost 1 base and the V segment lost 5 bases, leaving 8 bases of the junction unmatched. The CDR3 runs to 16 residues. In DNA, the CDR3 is TGTGCCAGCAGTCCCCCCGGGACAGCGTCCTACAATGAGCAGTTCTTC. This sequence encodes CASSPPGTASYNEQFF.

Here the CDR3 reads CASSLGGGETGELFF. CDR3 in DNA: TGCGCCAGCAGCTTGGGAGGGGGCGAGACCGGGGAGCTGTTTTTT. V gene TRBV5-1 combines with J gene TRBJ2-2; 7 bases align to TRBD1. Per germline, CDR1 SGHRS and CDR2 YFSETQ. V dropped 0 bases and J dropped 5; count of bases not matched to a gene: 4. The CDR3 spans 15 residues. Full variable domain (missing parts from reference TRBV5-1 and TRBJ2-2): KAGVTQTPRYLIKTRGQQVTLSCSPISGHRSVSWYQQTPGQGLQFLFEYFSETQRNKGNFPGRFSGRQFSNSRSEMNVSTLELGDSALYLCASSLGGGETGELFFGEGSRLTVL.

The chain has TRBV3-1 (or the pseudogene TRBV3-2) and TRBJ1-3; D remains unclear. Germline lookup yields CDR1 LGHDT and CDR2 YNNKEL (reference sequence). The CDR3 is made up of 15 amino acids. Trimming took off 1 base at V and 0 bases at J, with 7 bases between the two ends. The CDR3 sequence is CASSQGTVSGNTIYF. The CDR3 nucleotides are TGTGCCAGCAGCCAAGGTACAGTCTCTGGAAACACCATATATTTT.

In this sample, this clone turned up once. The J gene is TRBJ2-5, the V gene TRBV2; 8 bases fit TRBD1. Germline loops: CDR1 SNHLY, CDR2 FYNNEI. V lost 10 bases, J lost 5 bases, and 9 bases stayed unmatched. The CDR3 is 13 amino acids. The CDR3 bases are TGTGCCACTCCCCGAGACAGGGGTGAGACCCAGTACTTC. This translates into CATPRDRGETQYF.

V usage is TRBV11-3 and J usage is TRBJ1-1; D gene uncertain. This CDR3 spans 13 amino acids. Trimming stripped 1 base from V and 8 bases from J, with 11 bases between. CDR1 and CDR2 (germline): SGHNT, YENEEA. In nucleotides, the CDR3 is TGTGCCAGCAGCTTAGGGGTAGGGAGAGAAGCTTTCTTT. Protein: CASSLGVGREAFF.

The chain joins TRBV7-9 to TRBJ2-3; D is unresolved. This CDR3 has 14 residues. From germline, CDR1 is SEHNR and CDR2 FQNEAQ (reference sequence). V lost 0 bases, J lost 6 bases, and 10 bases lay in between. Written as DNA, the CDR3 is TGTGCCAGCAGCTTAGCGGTACAGAAGGATACGCAGTATTTT. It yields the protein CASSLAVQKDTQYF.

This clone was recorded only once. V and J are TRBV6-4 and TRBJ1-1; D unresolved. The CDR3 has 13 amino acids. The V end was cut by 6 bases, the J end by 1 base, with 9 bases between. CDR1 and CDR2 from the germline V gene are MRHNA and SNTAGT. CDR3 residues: CASRGEANTEAFF. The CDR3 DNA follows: TGTGCCAGCAGGGGAGAGGCGAACACTGAAGCTTTCTTT.

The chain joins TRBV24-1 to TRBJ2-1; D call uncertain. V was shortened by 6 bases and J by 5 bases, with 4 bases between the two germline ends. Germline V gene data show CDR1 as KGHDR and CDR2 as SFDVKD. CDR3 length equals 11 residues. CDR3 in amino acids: CATSQDNEQFF. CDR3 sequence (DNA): TGTGCCACCAGTCAGGACAATGAGCAGTTCTTC.

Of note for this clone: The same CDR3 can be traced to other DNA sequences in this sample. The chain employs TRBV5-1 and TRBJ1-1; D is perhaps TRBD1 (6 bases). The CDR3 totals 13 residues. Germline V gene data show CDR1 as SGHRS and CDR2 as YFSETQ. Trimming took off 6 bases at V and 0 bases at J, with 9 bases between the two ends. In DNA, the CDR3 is TGCGCCAGCACTACAGGGTTGAACACTGAAGCTTTCTTT. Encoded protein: CASTTGLNTEAFF.

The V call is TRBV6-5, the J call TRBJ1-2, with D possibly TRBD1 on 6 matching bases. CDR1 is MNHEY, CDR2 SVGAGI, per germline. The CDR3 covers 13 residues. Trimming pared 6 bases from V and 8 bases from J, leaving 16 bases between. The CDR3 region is CASRTPGAGGYTF. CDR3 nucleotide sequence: TGTGCCAGCAGGACCCCAGGGGCTGGGGGCTACACCTTC.

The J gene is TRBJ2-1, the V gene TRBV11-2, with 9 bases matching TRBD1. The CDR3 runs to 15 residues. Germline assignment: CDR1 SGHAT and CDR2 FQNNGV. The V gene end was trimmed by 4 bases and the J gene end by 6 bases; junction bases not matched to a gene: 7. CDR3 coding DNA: TGTGCCAGCAGCTCCGGGACAGGGAGCATCAATGAGCAGTTCTTC. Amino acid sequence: CASSSGTGSINEQFF.

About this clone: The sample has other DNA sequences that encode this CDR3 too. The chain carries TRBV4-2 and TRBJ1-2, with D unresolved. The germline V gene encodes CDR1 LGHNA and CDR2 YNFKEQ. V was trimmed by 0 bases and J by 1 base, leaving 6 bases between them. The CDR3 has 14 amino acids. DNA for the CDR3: TGTGCCAGCAGCCAAGAAGCCCTTAACTATGGCTACACCTTC. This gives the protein CASSQEALNYGYTF.

The CDR3: CASSQEQVGTGELFF. CDR3 nucleotide sequence: TGCGCCAGCAGCCAAGAACAGGTCGGCACCGGGGAGCTGTTTTTT. The rearrangement links TRBV4-1 to TRBJ2-2; a possible D gene is TRBD1 (5 bases). V lost 0 bases and J lost 4, with 9 bases in between. CDR3 size: 15 residues. Germline-derived CDR1 and CDR2 are MGHRA and YSYEKL.